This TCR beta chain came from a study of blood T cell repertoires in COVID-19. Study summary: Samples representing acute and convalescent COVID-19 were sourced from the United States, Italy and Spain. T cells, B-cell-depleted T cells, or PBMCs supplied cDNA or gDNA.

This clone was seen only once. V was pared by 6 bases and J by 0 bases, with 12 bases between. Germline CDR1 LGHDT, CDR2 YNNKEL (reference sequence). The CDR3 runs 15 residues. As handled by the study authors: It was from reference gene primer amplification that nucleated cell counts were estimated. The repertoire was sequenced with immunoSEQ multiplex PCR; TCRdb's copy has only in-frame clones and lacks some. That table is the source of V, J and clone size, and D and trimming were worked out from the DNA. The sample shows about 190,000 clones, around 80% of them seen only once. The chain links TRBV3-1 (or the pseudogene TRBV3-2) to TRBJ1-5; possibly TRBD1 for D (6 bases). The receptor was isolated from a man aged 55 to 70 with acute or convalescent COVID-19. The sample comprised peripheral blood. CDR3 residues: CASSRDRNSNQPQHF. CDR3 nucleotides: TGTGCCAGCAGTCGCGACAGGAATAGCAATCAGCCCCAGCATTTT.